The rows below give T cell receptor beta chains drawn from one sample of a study of cytomegalovirus exposure and HLA in healthy donors. Only in-frame clones appear in the TCRdb table, and some are missing; sequencing was by immunoSEQ multiplex PCR. The table has fewer than 200,000 clones, approximately 75% seen once. Sample: PBMCs. The source of these receptors is a girl aged 10-17 years in good health and CMV-seronegative. Each CDR3 is given with its conserved first and last residue. D genes are given only for firm matches. Size is omitted from some rows. Given values are once, few, many or a class for expanded clones.

J,V,D,size,CDR3,DNA
TRBJ1-3,TRBV6-1,.,.,CASSGTSSGNTIYF,TGTGCCAGCAGTGGGACAAGCTCTGGAAACACCATATATTTT
TRBJ2-7,TRBV15,.,.,CATSRDPRVSYEQYF,TGTGCCACCAGCAGAGATCCCCGGGTCTCCTACGAGCAGTACTTC
TRBJ1-5,TRBV6-1,TRBD1,.,CASRGQGFHNQPQHF,TGTGCCAGCAGGGGACAGGGATTTCACAATCAGCCCCAGCATTTT
TRBJ1-2,TRBV27,.,.,CASSTGNYGYTF,TGTGCCAGCAGCACAGGGAACTATGGCTACACCTTC
TRBJ2-7,TRBV10-1,TRBD1,.,CASSDGQGDYEQYF,TGCGCCAGCAGTGACGGACAGGGGGACTACGAGCAGTACTTC
TRBJ1-5,TRBV6-9,.,.,CASGLKRGNQPQHF,TGTGCCAGCGGGTTGAAACGGGGGAATCAGCCCCAGCATTTT
TRBJ2-5,TRBV9,TRBD2,.,CASSVGNGGGQETQYF,TGTGCCAGCAGCGTAGGAAACGGGGGGGGCCAAGAGACCCAGTACTTC
TRBJ1-1,TRBV29-1,TRBD1,.,CSVESGRGLNTEAFF,TGCAGCGTTGAATCGGGCAGGGGGCTTAACACTGAAGCTTTCTTT
TRBJ2-5,TRBV6-6,TRBD2,.,CASRAGARETQYF,TGTGCCAGCAGAGCGGGGGCGAGAGAGACCCAGTACTTC
TRBJ1-2,TRBV7-9,.,.,CASSLEEGGYTF,TGTGCCAGCAGCTTAGAAGAGGGTGGCTACACCTTC
TRBJ2-7,TRBV7-9,TRBD1,.,CASSPWTGPGEQYF,TGTGCCAGCAGCCCCTGGACAGGGCCGGGCGAGCAGTACTTC
TRBJ2-7,TRBV7-9,.,once,CASSTRQPDYEQYF,TGTGCCAGCAGCACAAGACAGCCCGACTACGAGCAGTACTTC
TRBJ1-6,TRBV27,TRBD1,few,CASSGGTVYSPLHF,TGTGCCAGCAGTGGGGGGACAGTCTACTCACCCCTCCACTTT
TRBJ2-4,TRBV6-1,TRBD1,.,CASSEGGAYIQYF,TGTGCCAGCTCGGAAGGGGGCGCGTACATTCAGTACTTC
TRBJ2-1,TRBV19,TRBD1,.,CASSIRGARGLVVQFF,TGTGCCAGTAGTATTAGGGGGGCCAGGGGGCTTGTCGTGCAGTTCTTC
TRBJ1-1,TRBV18,TRBD1,.,CATSPGQTQNTEAFF,TGTGCCACCTCACCGGGACAGACGCAGAACACTGAAGCTTTCTTT
TRBJ1-1,TRBV27,.,.,CASSRLELNTEAFF,TGTGCCAGCAGTCGACTGGAGCTGAACACTGAAGCTTTCTTT
TRBJ1-1,TRBV11-2,TRBD1,.,CASSQIDRATEAFF,TGTGCCAGCAGCCAGATCGACAGGGCCACTGAAGCTTTCTTT
TRBJ2-4,TRBV9,.,.,CASSDDSTSKNIQYF,TGTGCCAGCAGCGACGACTCCACCAGCAAAAACATTCAGTACTTC
TRBJ1-2,TRBV6-1,TRBD1,.,CASSEETGGGGYTF,TGTGCCAGCAGTGAGGAGACAGGGGGCGGTGGCTACACCTTC
TRBJ1-2,TRBV10-3,TRBD1,.,CANSWDSFYGYTF,TGTGCCAACTCTTGGGACAGCTTCTATGGCTACACCTTC
TRBJ2-7,TRBV6-6,TRBD2,.,CASSSAGLAGAGQYF,TGTGCCAGCAGTTCCGCGGGACTAGCGGGGGCCGGGCAGTACTTC
TRBJ1-1,TRBV30,.,.,CAWSSSGYGTEAFF,TGTGCCTGGAGTTCTTCAGGGTATGGCACTGAAGCTTTCTTT
TRBJ1-2,TRBV9,TRBD1,.,CASSPRDRGRSGYTF,TGTGCCAGCAGCCCCCGGGACAGGGGACGCTCTGGCTACACCTTC
TRBJ1-6,TRBV5-4,TRBD1,once,CASSLGGTGANSPLHF,TGTGCCAGCAGCTTGGGGGGGACAGGGGCTAATTCACCCCTCCACTTT
TRBJ2-2,TRBV7-3,.,.,CASSRGALSGELFF,TGTGCCAGCAGCCGTGGGGCCCTCTCCGGGGAGCTGTTTTTT
TRBJ1-6,TRBV6-5,.,.,CASSRGGQYNSPLHF,TGTGCCAGCAGTCGCGGAGGCCAGTATAATTCACCCCTCCACTTT
TRBJ2-1,TRBV27,TRBD1,few,CASSWTGSNNEQFF,TGTGCCAGCAGTTGGACAGGGTCAAACAATGAGCAGTTCTTC
TRBJ2-7,TRBV27,.,once,CASRTRSDTNEQYF,TGTGCCAGCAGAACGAGATCGGACACAAACGAGCAGTACTTC
TRBJ1-1,TRBV5-6,.,.,CASSLSYTEAFF,TGTGCCAGCAGCCTGAGTTACACTGAAGCTTTCTTT
TRBJ2-7,TRBV27,.,.,CASSLSRLGGGQYF,TGTGCCAGCAGTTTATCGAGACTGGGGGGAGGGCAGTACTTC
TRBJ1-2,TRBV30,TRBD1,few,CAWSHWRTGKDNGYTF,TGTGCCTGGAGCCACTGGAGGACAGGGAAGGATAATGGCTACACCTTC
TRBJ1-1,TRBV7-9,.,.,CASSHRNTEAFF,TGTGCCAGCAGCCATAGGAACACTGAAGCTTTCTTT
TRBJ2-1,TRBV15,TRBD2,.,CATSRAGGLNEQFF,TGTGCCACCAGCAGAGCGGGGGGGTTGAATGAGCAGTTCTTC
TRBJ2-1,TRBV6-5,TRBD2,.,CASTGLAGNEQFF,TGTGCCAGCACAGGACTAGCAGGCAATGAGCAGTTCTTC
TRBJ1-2,TRBV14,.,.,CASSVTGSNYGYTF,TGTGCCAGCAGCGTGACAGGATCCAACTATGGCTACACCTTC
TRBJ1-2,TRBV4-1,.,.,CASGQDSQANYGYTF,TGCGCCAGCGGCCAAGATAGTCAGGCTAACTATGGCTACACCTTC
TRBJ2-7,TRBV6-1,TRBD2,.,CASREGLAGGYEQYF,TGTGCCAGCAGAGAGGGACTAGCGGGGGGGTACGAGCAGTACTTC
TRBJ2-2,TRBV7-2,TRBD1,.,CASSSQGDTGELFF,TGTGCCAGCAGCTCACAGGGGGACACCGGGGAGCTGTTTTTT
TRBJ2-7,TRBV6-5,TRBD2,.,CASSQRGLSYEQYF,TGTGCCAGCAGTCAGCGGGGGCTCTCCTACGAGCAGTACTTC
TRBJ1-6,TRBV6-1,.,once,CASSADSGVDNSPLHF,TGTGCCAGCAGTGCAGACTCGGGAGTGGACAATTCACCCCTCCACTTT
TRBJ1-4,TRBV6-4,.,.,CASSDLEQGNEKLFF,TGTGCCAGCAGTGACTTGGAACAGGGAAATGAAAAACTGTTTTTT
TRBJ2-4,TRBV6-1,.,few,CASSTQVKVIQYF,TGTGCCAGCAGTACACAGGTCAAGGTCATTCAGTACTTC
TRBJ1-3,TRBV29-1,.,once,CSVILNLAGNTIYF,TGCAGCGTGATCCTTAACCTAGCCGGAAACACCATATATTTT
TRBJ1-2,TRBV7-2,TRBD1,once,CASRDDRARYGYTF,TGTGCCAGCAGGGACGACAGGGCCAGGTATGGCTACACCTTC
TRBJ1-2,TRBV7-9,TRBD1,.,CASSSHGTAATF,TGTGCCAGCAGCTCCCACGGGACAGCAGCCACCTTC
TRBJ2-7,TRBV13,TRBD1,few,CASSRTGMDEQYF,TGTGCCAGCAGTAGGACAGGGATGGACGAGCAGTACTTC
TRBJ2-6,TRBV27,.,.,CASSPIFSGANVLTF,TGTGCCAGCAGCCCTATTTTCTCTGGGGCCAACGTCCTGACTTTC
TRBJ2-7,TRBV11-2,.,.,CAVYRESGGGGYEQYF,TGTGCCGTGTACAGGGAGTCTGGAGGCGGCGGGTACGAGCAGTACTTC
TRBJ2-7,TRBV6-1,.,.,CASKTVEQYF,TGTGCCAGCAAGACAGTCGAGCAGTACTTC
TRBJ1-2,TRBV4-1,.,.,CASMGGSDSKGYTF,TGCGCCAGCATGGGGGGGAGCGACTCGAAAGGCTACACCTTC